This T cell receptor (beta chain) was recorded in a study of blood T cell repertoires in COVID-19. The wider study: Italy, Spain and the United States were the sources of the convalescent and acute COVID-19 samples. PBMCs, B-cell-depleted T cells, or T cells provided the cDNA or gDNA that made up the material.

With 0 bases clipped from V and 6 bases from J, the junction kept 10 bases outside the gene matches. In germline, CDR1 is SGHAT, CDR2 FQNNGV. CDR3 length: 18 residues. This clone came up a few times. The repertoire was sequenced with immunoSEQ multiplex PCR; TCRdb's copy has only in-frame clones and lacks some. The repertoire holds 87,000 or so clones, with roughly 88% as singletons. In Seattle, patients joined the study during active infection and were tracked longitudinally. The origin of this receptor is a man aged 18 to 30 with COVID-19, enrolled during active disease. This rearrangement joins TRBV11-2 to TRBJ2-3, with TRBD2 matching over 12 bases. The material sequenced was peripheral blood. In DNA form, the CDR3 reads TGTGCCAGCAGCTTAGAGCGGCTAGCGGGAGGGGATATCGATACGCAGTATTTT. Its protein product is CASSLERLAGGDIDTQYF.